The text below deals with one T cell receptor beta chain. The data were obtained in a study of cytomegalovirus exposure and HLA in healthy donors. 13 Jbeta primers and 60 Vbeta primers were used for the PCR. Assay used: immunoSEQ multiplex PCR; TCRdb lists only in-frame clones, some missing. The table has around 63,000 clones, approximately 75% seen once. CDR1 and CDR2 (germline): MNHEY, SMNVEV (reference sequence). The V and J ends lost 5 bases and 7 bases respectively, with 20 bases between them. This CDR3 has 15 amino acids. The sequence came from a man aged 55 to 70 in good health and CMV-seropositive. The sample was PBMCs. The chain recombines TRBV27 with TRBJ1-2, with D perhaps matching TRBD1 (5 bases). DNA for the CDR3: TGTGCCAGCAGTCCACAGGTTCTGAGCGAGTCTGGCTACACCTTC. It translates to CASSPQVLSESGYTF.